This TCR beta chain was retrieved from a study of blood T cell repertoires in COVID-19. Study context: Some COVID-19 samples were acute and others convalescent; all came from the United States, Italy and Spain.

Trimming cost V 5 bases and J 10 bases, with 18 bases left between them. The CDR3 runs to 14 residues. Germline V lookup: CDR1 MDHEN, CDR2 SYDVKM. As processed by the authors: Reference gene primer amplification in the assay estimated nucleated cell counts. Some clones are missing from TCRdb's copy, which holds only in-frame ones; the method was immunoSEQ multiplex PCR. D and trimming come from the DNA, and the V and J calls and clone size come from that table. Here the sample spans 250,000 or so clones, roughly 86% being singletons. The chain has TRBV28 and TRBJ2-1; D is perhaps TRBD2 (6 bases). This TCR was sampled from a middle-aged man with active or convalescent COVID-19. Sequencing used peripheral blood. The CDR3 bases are TGTGCCAGCAGTCCCTTAAGCCTACTAGCCGAGCAGTTCTTC. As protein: CASSPLSLLAEQFF.